Presented here are 31 T cell receptor beta chains from one specimen sequenced in a study of regulatory T cells in long-lasting Graves disease. The time point: newly diagnosed GD, antithyroid drugs for less than 3 months. The TCR library was prepared using RNA isolated from PBMCs. The TCR beta library used iRepertoire HTBI primers with Arm-PCR amplification of CDR3. One entry per CDR3 protein results from TCRdb running MiXCR on the multiplex PCR reads. The sample lists 350,000 to 400,000 distinct CDR3 sequences; roughly 15% were seen once. Sample: peripheral blood mononuclear cells (PBMCs), taken at new diagnosis, from a patient treated with antithyroid drugs. These receptors came from a female donor with Graves disease.

This clonotype appeared a few times. The chain uses TRBV29-1 and TRBJ1-1; D is ambiguous. The CDR3 runs 13 residues. V lost 4 bases, J lost 5 bases, and 14 bases lay in between. Germline CDR1 is SQVTM and CDR2 is ANQGSEA. DNA of the CDR3: TGCAGCGTTGTAGGGCCATCCGAAACTGAAGCTTTCTTT. Translating it yields CSVVGPSETEAFF.

This chain joins TRBV9 and TRBJ2-3; either TRBD1 or TRBD2 may fit D (5 bases each). Trimming took 1 base from V and 4 from J, leaving 13 bases between them. The germline CDR1 and CDR2 sequences are SGDLS and YYNGEE. This CDR3 comprises 15 residues. For the CDR3, the DNA is TGTGCCAGCAGCGTAATGGGGGAAAGGGCAGATACGCAGTATTTT. This codes for CASSVMGERADTQYF.

There are many counts of this clonotype. The chain couples TRBV7-3 to TRBJ2-7, with 15 bases aligning to TRBD2. The germline V gene encodes CDR1 SGHTA and CDR2 FQGTGA. The CDR3 length is 17 residues. The ends lost 4 bases at V and 7 bases at J; junction bases unmatched: 11. For the CDR3, the DNA is TGTGCCAGCAGCTACGGACTAGCGGGAGGGCCTGGGGGTGAGCAGTACTTC. Translated: CASSYGLAGGPGGEQYF.

This clonotype was recorded at least ten times. This sequence joins TRBV20-1 and TRBJ2-3; D call uncertain. Trimming took 6 bases from V and 0 from J, leaving 10 bases between them. Looked up from germline, CDR1 is DFQATT and CDR2 is SNEGSKA (reference sequence). The CDR3 length is 13 residues. This CDR3 reads CSAWPISTDTQYF. The CDR3 DNA reads as TGCAGTGCGTGGCCTATCAGCACAGATACGCAGTATTTT.

This clonotype was recorded at least ten times. The rearrangement joins TRBV7-2 to TRBJ2-3; TRBD1 aligns across 9 bases. CDR1 is SGHTA and CDR2 is FQGNSA in the germline V gene. The CDR3 has 17 residues. The V and J ends lost 3 bases and 3 bases, in that order; junction bases with no gene match: 10. This CDR3 is CASSFGGGQGRTDTQYF. The CDR3 DNA reads as TGTGCCAGCAGCTTTGGAGGGGGACAGGGAAGAACAGATACGCAGTATTTT.

Many counts were recorded for this clonotype. The chain uses TRBV30 and TRBJ1-1; D ambiguous. The V gene's germline CDR1 is GTSNPN and CDR2 SVGIG (reference sequence). The CDR3 totals 12 residues. Trimming left V 3 bases short and J 6 bases short, with 11 bases between. CDR3 region: CAWRRNRSEAFF. The CDR3 DNA reads as TGTGCCTGGAGGAGGAACAGATCTGAAGCTTTCTTT.

The chain is built from TRBV18 and TRBJ1-1, with 7 nucleotides matching TRBD1. The J segment lost 1 base and the V segment lost 2 bases, leaving 7 bases of the junction unmatched. From germline, CDR1 is KGHSH and CDR2 LQKENI. The CDR3 consists of 16 residues. CDR3 nucleotides: TGTGCCAGCTCACCAACTACAGGGGTCGGGAACACTGAAGCTTTCTTT. Translation gives CASSPTTGVGNTEAFF.

This clonotype occurred many times. CDR3 coding DNA: TGTGCCAGCAGCCAACTTCTCAGCACTGAAGCTTTCTTT. Residues: CASSQLLSTEAFF. This rearrangement joins TRBV3-1 to TRBJ1-1; the D is unclear. Trimming shortened V by 2 bases and J by 4 bases, and 8 bases separated the two germline ends. CDR1 is LGHDT and CDR2 is YNNKEL in the germline V gene (reference sequence). The CDR3 loop spans 13 amino acids.

This clonotype was seen only a few times. The rearrangement uses TRBV9 and TRBJ1-2; no reliable D call. Germline V lookup: CDR1 SGDLS, CDR2 YYNGEE. V shed 7 bases and J shed 6 bases, with 16 bases lying between them. The CDR3 has 13 residues. This CDR3 is CASGAIVGHGYTF. The CDR3 nucleotides read TGTGCCAGCGGCGCTATCGTAGGGCATGGCTACACCTTC.

Concerning this clonotype: A junction boundary mismatches the germline segment, possibly from a read error. The chain combines TRBV5-6 with TRBJ2-1; tentatively, D is TRBD2 (7 bases). CDR3 length equals 16 residues. CDR1 and CDR2 (germline): SGHDT, YYEEEE. CDR3 nucleotide sequence: TGTGCCAGCAGCTTGGAGGCGGGGGCCTCCTACAGTGAGCAGTTCTTC. It is translated as CASSLEAGASYSEQFF.

The chain recombines TRBV10-3 with TRBJ1-2, with D perhaps TRBD1 (6 bases). The V end lost 10 bases, the J end lost 4 bases, and 22 bases lay between the germline ends. CDR3 length: 15 residues. The germline V gene encodes CDR1 ENHRY and CDR2 SYGVKD. CDR3 region: CATQGKGQGSYGYTF. CDR3 nucleotide sequence: TGTGCCACCCAGGGGAAGGGGCAGGGGTCCTATGGCTACACCTTC.

The chain combines TRBV10-2 with TRBJ2-7, with 9 bases lining up with TRBD2. The germline V gene encodes CDR1 WSHSY and CDR2 SAAADI. This CDR3 is 15 amino acids long. V dropped 3 bases and J dropped 3; count of bases not matched to a gene: 6. In DNA, the CDR3 is TGCGCCAGCAGTGATCCTAGCGGGGCTCTCTACGAGCAGTACTTC. This translates into CASSDPSGALYEQYF.

As regards this clonotype: With a far larger clone one base away, a read error is the likely cause. The genes are TRBV7-9 and TRBJ2-4; the match to TRBD1 covers 8 bases. CDR1 is SEHNR and CDR2 is FQNEAQ in the germline V gene (reference sequence). CDR3 length equals 16 residues. CDR3 loop: CACSGDGTGGINEQSF. CDR3 in DNA: TGTGCCTGCTCTGGGGACGGGACAGGAGGAATCAATGAGCAGTCCTTC.

The V call is TRBV7-2, the J call TRBJ2-1, with TRBD1 matching over 10 bases. Trimming took 4 bases from V and 7 from J; bases not matched to a gene: 7. Germline values: CDR1 SGHTA, CDR2 FQGNSA. The length of the CDR3 is 15 residues. The CDR3 coding sequence is TGTGCCAGCAGCTCAGGGACAGGGGTTTGGAATGAGCAGTTCTTC. Protein: CASSSGTGVWNEQFF. Full variable domain (remainder filled in from reference TRBV7-2 and TRBJ2-1): GAGVSQSPSNKVTEKGKDVELRCDPISGHTALYWYRQSLGQGLEFLIYFQGNSAPDKSGLPSDRFSAERTGGSVSTLTIQRTQQEDSAVYLCASSSGTGVWNEQFFGPGTRLTVL.

This clonotype was counted ten times or more. The CDR3 loop reads CSVEHSPEAFF. The CDR3 DNA reads as TGCAGCGTTGAGCACAGCCCTGAAGCTTTCTTT. This chain connects TRBV29-1 to TRBJ1-1; D is undetermined. CDR1 is SQVTM, CDR2 ANQGSEA, per germline. This CDR3 region has 11 residues. Trimming removed 3 bases at V and 6 bases at J, with 8 bases between.

This clonotype occurred many times. The rearrangement uses TRBV27 and TRBJ1-2; possible D gene TRBD1, 6 bases. The CDR3 has 13 amino acids. Germline loops: CDR1 MNHEY, CDR2 SMNVEV (reference sequence). V lost 3 bases and J lost 6, with 11 bases in between. CDR3 residues: CASSFGGADGYTF. The CDR3 DNA is TGTGCCAGCAGTTTCGGGGGGGCCGATGGCTACACCTTC.

This clonotype appeared a few times. This chain links TRBV20-1 with TRBJ1-5; 10 bases line up with TRBD1. Trimming removed 5 bases from V and 0 bases from J; junction bases left unmatched: 16. Germline V CDR1 and CDR2: DFQATT, SNEGSKA (reference sequence). The CDR3 sequence is 19 residues long. The CDR3 reads CSAPEEMTGGKNSNQPQHF. The DNA for the CDR3 is TGCAGTGCTCCCGAGGAGATGACAGGGGGCAAGAATAGCAATCAGCCCCAGCATTTT.

This clonotype was found a few times. This chain joins TRBV20-1 and TRBJ2-4, with 8 positions matching TRBD1. CDR3 length: 18 residues. Looked up from germline, CDR1 is DFQATT and CDR2 is SNEGSKA (reference sequence). V lost 2 bases, J lost 0 bases, and 12 bases stayed unmatched. For the CDR3, the DNA is TGCAGTGCTAGATCCCCGGGTTCAGACAGGGGAGCCAAAAACATTCAGTACTTC. Its translation: CSARSPGSDRGAKNIQYF.

This clonotype was counted many times. The chain has TRBV12-3 or TRBV12-4 and TRBJ1-5, with 7 bases matching TRBD1. J gave up 1 base and V 2 bases, and 5 bases lay outside the gene matches. This CDR3 spans 16 amino acids. The CDR3 DNA reads TGTGCCAGCAGTTTAAAGGGGGCCGCAAGCAATCAGCCCCAGCATTTT. This gives the protein CASSLKGAASNQPQHF.

On this clonotype itself: The junction departs from germline at one end; a sequencing error may be responsible. The chain links TRBV11-3 to TRBJ2-3; D gene ambiguous. The CDR3 sequence is 13 residues long. CDR1 is SGHNT, CDR2 YENEEA, per germline. The CDR3 reads CASSLGSPDTRYF. The CDR3 DNA reads as TGTGCCAGCAGCTTAGGGAGCCCGGATACGCGGTATTTT.

V gene TRBV19 combines with J gene TRBJ2-1; 7 nucleotides match TRBD2. The CDR3 covers 14 residues. Germline loops: CDR1 LNHDA, CDR2 SQIVND (reference sequence). Trimming cost V 3 bases and J 4 bases; bases outside gene matches: 3. The chain's CDR3 is CASSMGGSYNEQFF. DNA of the CDR3: TGTGCCAGTAGTATGGGCGGGAGTTACAATGAGCAGTTCTTC.

This sequence joins TRBV10-1 and TRBJ2-2, with D unclear. The germline CDR1 and CDR2 sequences are WNHNN and SYGVQD (reference sequence). Trimming took 3 bases from V and 3 from J, leaving 11 bases between them. The CDR3 runs 15 residues. The CDR3 DNA reads as TGCGCCAGCAGTGACTCCTCACGGGACACCGGGGAGCTGTTTTTT. As protein: CASSDSSRDTGELFF.

V is TRBV5-6 and J is TRBJ2-5; 8 nucleotides line up with TRBD1. Germline V gene lookup returns CDR1 SGHDT and CDR2 YYEEEE. V lost 6 bases to trimming and J lost 5 bases; unmatched junction nucleotides: 6. There are 13 residues in the CDR3. The DNA for the CDR3 is TGTGCCAGCACTTGGACAGGGATGGAGACCCAGTACTTC. Encoded protein: CASTWTGMETQYF.

This clonotype was detected a few times. The chain employs TRBV27 and TRBJ2-1; TRBD1 matches 7 bases. The better agreement between TRBJ2-5 and the DNA end casts doubt on the J call. Germline lookup yields CDR1 MNHEY and CDR2 SMNVEV (reference sequence). The CDR3 runs 16 residues. Written as DNA, the CDR3 is TGTGCCAGCAGTATCCAGACAGGGTGGGTCGACGAGACCCAGTACTTC. It is translated as CASSIQTGWVDETQYF.

This clonotype was counted many times. The chain has TRBV19 and TRBJ2-5; either TRBD1 or TRBD2 may fit D (7 bases each). Germline CDR1 reads LNHDA; CDR2 reads SQIVND (reference sequence). Trimming shortened V by 0 bases and J by 5 bases, and 22 bases separated the two germline ends. This CDR3 is built from 18 residues. The CDR3 nucleotides are TGTGCCAGTAGTATAGATCTGGGGGGGACAGTCCGGACTGAGACCCAGTACTTC. It is translated as CASSIDLGGTVRTETQYF.

This clonotype was counted between two and nine times. The V call is TRBV20-1, the J call TRBJ1-5; 10 nucleotides match TRBD1. Germline assignment: CDR1 DFQATT and CDR2 SNEGSKA (reference sequence). With 3 bases clipped from V and 0 bases from J, the junction kept 8 bases outside the gene matches. This CDR3 is built from 17 residues. CDR3 sequence: CSARGTGAQVSNQPQHF. DNA of the CDR3: TGCAGTGCTAGGGGGACAGGGGCGCAGGTTAGCAATCAGCCCCAGCATTTT.

Notes on this clonotype: A much more abundant neighbour one base away suggests this may be a read error. The chain recombines TRBV20-1 with TRBJ2-7; 9 bases align to TRBD2. Trimming cost V 0 bases and J 7 bases; bases outside gene matches: 10. Germline CDR1 reads DFQATT; CDR2 reads SNEGSKA (reference sequence). The CDR3 extends over 15 amino acids. As DNA, the CDR3 is TGCAGTGCTAGAGATCTGGGACTAGCTCACAATGAGCAGTACTTC. Protein product: CSARDLGLAHNEQYF.

This clonotype was seen repeatedly, ten times or more. The J gene is TRBJ1-2, the V gene TRBV6-1; no clear D. Germline CDR1 MNHNS, CDR2 SASEGT. The CDR3 loop spans 14 amino acids. V lost 2 bases, J lost 2 bases, and 9 bases lay in between. The CDR3 DNA sequence: TGTGCCAGCAGTGAAAACAGTAAAAACTATGGCTACACCTTC. Translated, it gives CASSENSKNYGYTF.

The table lists this clonotype with many counts. The chain joins TRBV29-1 to TRBJ2-3, with 8 positions matching TRBD1. The CDR3 loop spans 12 amino acids. Germline V gives CDR1 SQVTM, CDR2 ANQGSEA. V shed 6 bases and J 7 bases; nucleotides not matched to a gene: 6. For the CDR3, the DNA is TGCAGCGTCCGACAGGGGATGAATACGCAGTATTTT. Translation gives CSVRQGMNTQYF.

The V call is TRBV6-5, the J call TRBJ2-6; the D is unclear. With 2 bases removed from V and 2 bases from J, the gap between germline ends came to 7 bases. Germline values: CDR1 MNHEY, CDR2 SVGAGI. The CDR3 extends over 15 amino acids. The CDR3 reads CASSYGSPGANVLTF. In DNA, the CDR3 is TGTGCCAGCAGTTACGGATCCCCTGGGGCCAACGTCCTGACTTTC.

Only a few counts were recorded for this clonotype. The chain recombines TRBV11-2 with TRBJ2-1; 12 bases are a match to TRBD2. Germline V gene sequence: CDR1 SGHAT, CDR2 FQNNGV. CDR3 length: 16 residues. V trimming: 5 bases; J trimming: 10 bases; junction bases outside the gene matches: 12. CDR3 DNA sequence: TGTGCCAGCAGCCCCACCCTAGCGGGAGGGGGGGGGGAGCAGTTCTTC. Protein product: CASSPTLAGGGGEQFF. Together with reference TRBV11-2 and TRBJ2-1, the CDR3 gives the full variable domain: EAGVAQSPRYKIIEKRQSVAFWCNPISGHATLYWYQQILGQGPKLLIQFQNNGVVDDSQLPKDRFSAERLKGVDSTLKIQPAKLEDSAVYLCASSPTLAGGGGEQFFGPGTRLTVL.